This entry lists 19 T cell receptor beta chains sequenced from one sample in a study of cytomegalovirus exposure and HLA in healthy donors. The table came from immunoSEQ multiplex PCR; TCRdb's copy has only in-frame clones and leaves some out. This sample has over 200,000 clones, with roughly 88% found just once. The sample comprised PBMCs. Receptor source: a young woman in good health and CMV-seronegative.

This clone was seen just once. V and J are TRBV25-1 and TRBJ1-1; D not resolved. Germline CDR1 MGHDK, CDR2 SYGVNS. The CDR3 is 15 residues long. Trimming cost V 8 bases and J 4 bases, with 20 bases left between them. CDR3: CASETPGDGSTEAFF. DNA of the CDR3: TGTGCCAGCGAAACCCCGGGAGACGGGTCCACTGAAGCTTTCTTT.

The chain employs TRBV25-1 and TRBJ2-3, with 10 bases identical to TRBD1. From germline, CDR1 is MGHDK and CDR2 SYGVNS. The J segment lost 0 bases and the V segment lost 10 bases, leaving 13 bases of the junction unmatched. CDR3 length equals 17 residues. The CDR3 spells CANRDRGPPGSTDTQYF. Here the CDR3 DNA reads TGTGCCAACCGGGACAGGGGCCCTCCTGGCAGCACAGATACGCAGTATTTT.

V and J are TRBV6-5 and TRBJ1-2; perhaps TRBD1 as D (6 bases). Germline loops: CDR1 MNHEY, CDR2 SVGAGI. Between the trimmed V and J ends, which lost 2 bases and 4 bases, there was a span of 14 bases. The CDR3 sequence is 15 residues long. CDR3: CASSYESQGSYGYTF. DNA of the CDR3: TGTGCCAGCAGTTACGAATCGCAGGGGAGCTATGGCTACACCTTC.

V is TRBV4-3 and J is TRBJ2-5, with 8 bases fitting TRBD2. V lost 0 bases, J lost 5 bases, and 11 bases stayed unmatched. The CDR3 is 17 amino acids. Germline-derived CDR1 and CDR2 are LGHNA and YSLEER. The CDR3: CASSQEVGLAPQETQYF. CDR3 coding DNA: TGCGCCAGCAGCCAAGAGGTCGGACTAGCTCCCCAGGAGACCCAGTACTTC.

The rearrangement joins TRBV7-3 to TRBJ2-1; 7 nucleotides agree with TRBD1. The CDR3 length is 15 residues. Germline V gives CDR1 SGHTA, CDR2 FQGTGA. V lost 2 bases, J lost 6 bases, and 7 bases stayed unmatched. The CDR3 loop reads CASSLVDRVFNEQFF. The CDR3 nucleotides are TGTGCCAGCAGCTTAGTCGACAGGGTGTTCAATGAGCAGTTCTTC.

J is TRBJ1-5 and V is TRBV2, with 9 bases identical to TRBD1. Germline values: CDR1 SNHLY, CDR2 FYNNEI. CDR3 size: 15 residues. V was pared by 1 base and J by 6 bases, with 4 bases of the junction left unmatched. The CDR3 region has the DNA TGTGCCAGCAGTGAAGACAGGGGGCAGGGTCAGCCCCAGCATTTT. It codes for CASSEDRGQGQPQHF.

The sample holds one count of this clone. The rearrangement uses TRBV6-6 and TRBJ1-1; 7 nucleotides agree with TRBD1. The ends lost 2 bases at V and 2 bases at J; junction bases unmatched: 8. Germline-derived CDR1 and CDR2 are MNHNY and SVGAGI (reference sequence). The CDR3 contains 16 residues. The CDR3 spells CASSYDPGQHNTEAFF. CDR3 in DNA: TGTGCCAGCAGTTACGATCCGGGACAGCATAACACTGAAGCTTTCTTT.

The chain couples TRBV19 to TRBJ2-7; TRBD1 aligns across 7 bases. V shed 5 bases and J 6 bases; nucleotides not matched to a gene: 10. Germline loops: CDR1 LNHDA, CDR2 SQIVND (reference sequence). The CDR3 runs to 14 residues. The CDR3 spells CASSVQTGVGEQYF. CDR3 coding DNA: TGTGCCAGTAGTGTCCAAACAGGGGTCGGCGAGCAGTACTTC.

The chain is built from TRBV12-5 and TRBJ1-1; possible D gene TRBD1, 5 bases. CDR3 length equals 13 residues. Trimming took 3 bases from V and 4 from J, leaving 9 bases between them. Germline V gene lookup returns CDR1 LGHNT and CDR2 FRNRAP. CDR3 in amino acids: CASGLGVGTEAFF. CDR3 DNA sequence: TGTGCTAGTGGTTTAGGGGTGGGCACTGAAGCTTTCTTT.

This chain links TRBV4-1 with TRBJ2-1, with 7 bases lining up with TRBD2. Trimming at V came to 4 bases and at J to 8 bases, leaving 5 bases not matched to a gene. The CDR3 loop spans 13 amino acids. The V gene's germline CDR1 is MGHRA and CDR2 YSYEKL. CDR3 nucleotides: TGCGCCAGCAGCCTTGGACTAGGAGATGAGCAGTTCTTC. This sequence encodes CASSLGLGDEQFF.

The rearrangement links TRBV7-9 to TRBJ2-5; 8 bases match TRBD2. The ends lost 2 bases at V and 5 bases at J; junction bases unmatched: 7. Germline CDR1 is SEHNR and CDR2 is FQNEAQ (reference sequence). The CDR3 sequence is 15 residues long. The CDR3 nucleotides read TGTGCCAGCAGCTTACCCTTAGCGGGGAGGGAGACCCAGTACTTC. Encoded protein: CASSLPLAGRETQYF.

The CDR3 DNA is TGTGCCAGCAGCAAACACGTTAGCGGTTCCTACGAGCAGTACTTC. Translated, it gives CASSKHVSGSYEQYF. The chain joins TRBV5-4 to TRBJ2-7; a possible D gene is TRBD2 (6 bases). The CDR3 is 15 residues long. V lost 4 bases and J 1 base, leaving 15 bases between the germline ends. CDR1 and CDR2 from the germline V gene are SGHNT and YYREEE (reference sequence).

The V gene is TRBV6-6, the J gene TRBJ2-5, with a possible D match to TRBD1 (6 bases). CDR3 size: 14 residues. Trimming pared 8 bases from V and 5 bases from J, leaving 18 bases between. Germline V gene sequence: CDR1 MNHNY, CDR2 SVGAGI (reference sequence). The CDR3 region is CASAFRAGVETQYF. CDR3 nucleotide sequence: TGTGCCAGCGCCTTTCGGGCAGGGGTTGAGACCCAGTACTTC.

The chain couples TRBV29-1 to TRBJ1-1; TRBD1 is a possible D gene (6 bases). V lost 1 base, J lost 3 bases, and 6 bases lay in between. The CDR3 runs 12 residues. Germline V gene data show CDR1 as SQVTM and CDR2 as ANQGSEA. CDR3 sequence reads: CSVEAGDTEAFF. CDR3 nucleotide sequence: TGCAGCGTTGAAGCAGGGGACACTGAAGCTTTCTTT.

The chain employs TRBV4-1 and TRBJ2-1; D is unresolved. V gave up 0 bases and J gave up 10 bases, with 10 bases separating them. This CDR3 spans 13 amino acids. Germline V gene sequence: CDR1 MGHRA, CDR2 YSYEKL. For the CDR3, the DNA is TGCGCCAGCAGCCAAGAGGTCGGGTTCGAGCAGTTCTTC. This sequence encodes CASSQEVGFEQFF.

In this sample, this clone turned up once. The chain has TRBV4-1 and TRBJ2-2; TRBD2 aligns across 8 bases. The CDR3 totals 17 residues. Germline lookup yields CDR1 MGHRA and CDR2 YSYEKL. V lost 4 bases and J lost 5; bases outside the gene matches: 12. The CDR3 DNA is TGCGCCAGCAGCCCAACCCGAGGTAGCGGGAAAACCGGGGAGCTGTTTTTT. Protein sequence: CASSPTRGSGKTGELFF.

The J gene is TRBJ2-4, the V gene TRBV7-2; 9 bases align to TRBD2. With V trimmed by 4 bases and J by 2 bases, 6 bases remained unmatched. Germline lookup yields CDR1 SGHTA and CDR2 FQGNSA. The CDR3 has 16 amino acids. The CDR3 nucleotides read TGTGCCAGCAGCTGGGCAGCGGGAGGATCCAAAAACATTCAGTACTTC. Protein sequence: CASSWAAGGSKNIQYF.

The rearrangement links TRBV6-5 to TRBJ1-2; D unresolved. Trimming removed 8 bases from V and 11 bases from J, with 15 bases in between. Germline values: CDR1 MNHEY, CDR2 SVGAGI. The CDR3 totals 11 residues. This chain's CDR3 is CASSRTGKYTF. CDR3 coding DNA: TGTGCCAGCTCTCGGACGGGGAAATACACCTTC.

The rearrangement links TRBV7-9 to TRBJ2-2; tentative D call: TRBD1 (6 bases). Germline CDR1 is SEHNR and CDR2 is FQNEAQ (reference sequence). The CDR3 loop spans 15 amino acids. Between the trimmed V and J ends, which lost 2 bases and 2 bases, there was a span of 9 bases. The CDR3 loop reads CASSLRDTNTGELFF. The CDR3 coding sequence is TGTGCCAGCAGCTTAAGGGACACAAACACCGGGGAGCTGTTTTTT.